Below are 7 T cell receptor beta chains sequenced from a single sample in a study of T cells after somatic rescue of genetic block. The assay was immunoSEQ multiplex PCR, and TCRdb's table has in-frame clones only and misses some. The top ten hold approximately 1.3% of the sample, which has 110,000 or so clones, just over 90% seen once. Material: peripheral blood mononuclear cells (PBMCs). The receptors come from a woman aged 18 to 35.

The genes are TRBV19 and TRBJ2-3; 7 nucleotides agree with TRBD1. The CDR3 sequence is 14 residues long. V lost 7 bases to trimming and J lost 2 bases; unmatched junction nucleotides: 6. The germline V gene encodes CDR1 LNHDA and CDR2 SQIVND (reference sequence). The CDR3 here is CASTPGQTTDTQYF. Here the CDR3 DNA reads TGTGCCAGTACCCCGGGACAGACCACAGATACGCAGTATTTT. Complete variable domain (other parts from reference TRBV19 and TRBJ2-3): DGGITQSPKYLFRKEGQNVTLSCEQNLNHDAMYWYRQDPGQGLRLIYYSQIVNDFQKGDIAEGYSVSREKKESFPLTVTSAQKNPTAFYLCASTPGQTTDTQYFGPGTRLTVL.

The V gene is TRBV11-2, the J gene TRBJ2-7; TRBD1 might be the D (6 bases). Trimming took 4 bases from V and 3 from J, leaving 10 bases between them. The germline gives CDR1 SGHAT, CDR2 FQNNGV. CDR3 length equals 13 residues. The CDR3 nucleotides read TGTGCCAGCAGCTGGCCAGGGGACTACGAGCAGTACTTC. It codes for CASSWPGDYEQYF. Full variable domain (missing parts from reference TRBV11-2 and TRBJ2-7): EAGVAQSPRYKIIEKRQSVAFWCNPISGHATLYWYQQILGQGPKLLIQFQNNGVVDDSQLPKDRFSAERLKGVDSTLKIQPAKLEDSAVYLCASSWPGDYEQYFGPGTRLTVT.

Turning to this clone: This same CDR3 is encoded by further DNA sequences in the sample. The chain is built from TRBV7-3 and TRBJ2-3; D not resolved. This CDR3 is built from 14 residues. Germline V lookup: CDR1 SGHTA, CDR2 FQGTGA. V was pared by 5 bases and J by 0 bases, with 9 bases between. The CDR3 loop reads CASSLRASTDTQYF. In nucleotides, the CDR3 is TGTGCCAGCAGCCTCCGTGCTAGCACAGATACGCAGTATTTT.

The rearrangement joins TRBV29-1 to TRBJ2-2; weak D call: TRBD2 (5 bases). The germline V and J ends were trimmed by 5 bases and 5 bases, with 18 bases remaining between them. The germline gives CDR1 SQVTM, CDR2 ANQGSEA. The CDR3 runs 15 residues. The CDR3 reads CSVRRGAQLTGELFF. CDR3 bases: TGCAGCGTTCGCCGGGGTGCCCAGTTAACCGGGGAGCTGTTTTTT.

This chain links TRBV30 with TRBJ2-7; D is perhaps TRBD2 (6 bases). The CDR3 is 15 residues long. V lost 1 base and J 0 bases, leaving 13 bases between the germline ends. The germline V gene encodes CDR1 GTSNPN and CDR2 SVGIG (reference sequence). CDR3 amino acids: CAWSGSGPSSYEQYF. In nucleotides, the CDR3 is TGTGCCTGGAGTGGGAGCGGGCCTAGCTCCTACGAGCAGTACTTC.

This chain connects TRBV4-3 to TRBJ2-7, with D maybe TRBD1 (6 bases). Trimming left V 5 bases short and J 0 bases short, with 11 bases between. This CDR3 is built from 14 residues. CDR1 and CDR2 (germline): LGHNA, YSLEER. The CDR3 here is CASSLQTGSYEQYF. In nucleotides, the CDR3 is TGCGCCAGCAGCTTACAGACAGGCTCCTACGAGCAGTACTTC.

The chain has TRBV7-2 and TRBJ2-7; D gene unclear. The CDR3 is made up of 12 amino acids. The germline gives CDR1 SGHTA, CDR2 FQGNSA. V dropped 7 bases and J dropped 0 bases, with 7 bases sitting between them. DNA for the CDR3: TGTGCCAGCACCCGAAGCTCCTACGAGCAGTACTTC. Amino acids: CASTRSSYEQYF.